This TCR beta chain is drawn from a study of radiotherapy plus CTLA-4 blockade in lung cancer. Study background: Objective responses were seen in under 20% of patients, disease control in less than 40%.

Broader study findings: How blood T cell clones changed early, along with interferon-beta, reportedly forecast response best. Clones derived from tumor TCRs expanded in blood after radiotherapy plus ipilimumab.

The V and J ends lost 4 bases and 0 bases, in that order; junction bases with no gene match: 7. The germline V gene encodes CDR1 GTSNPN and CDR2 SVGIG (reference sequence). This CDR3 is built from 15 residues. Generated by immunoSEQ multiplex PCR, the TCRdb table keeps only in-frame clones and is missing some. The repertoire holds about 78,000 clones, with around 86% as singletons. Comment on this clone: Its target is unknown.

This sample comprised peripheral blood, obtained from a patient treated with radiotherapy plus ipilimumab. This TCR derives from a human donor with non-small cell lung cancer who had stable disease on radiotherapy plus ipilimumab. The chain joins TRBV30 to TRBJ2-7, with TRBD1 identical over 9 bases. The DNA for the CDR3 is TGTGCCTGGACCCGGGACAGGGCACTCTCCTACGAGCAGTACTTC. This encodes CAWTRDRALSYEQYF.